The source of this T cell receptor (beta chain) is a study of cytomegalovirus exposure and HLA in healthy donors. Whole-study findings and limits: TCR beta chains associated with HLA were, in a later analysis, more clonally expanded than equally common others.

PCR used 60 Vbeta primers and 13 Jbeta primers. In the original processing: Later, tens of millions of unique TCR beta chains were counted in an analysis, and roughly 11 million of them were shared. The table came from immunoSEQ multiplex PCR; TCRdb's copy has only in-frame clones and leaves some out. D and trimming were read from the DNA, whereas the V and J calls and clone size are those reported in that table. This table has 70,000 to 90,000 clones, around 75% appearing once. Germline lookup yields CDR1 MNHEY and CDR2 SVGAGI. The CDR3 runs to 13 residues. After removal of 4 bases from V and 9 bases from J, the junction contained 3 bases not matched to a gene. A remark on this clone: Antigen: not known.

This sequence joins TRBV6-5 and TRBJ2-1; TRBD2 agrees at 10 bases. The receptor was derived from a man in his forties in good health and CMV-seronegative. Sequencing was performed on PBMCs. The CDR3 region has the DNA TGTGCCAGCAGTTCAGCGGGGGGGCGTGAGCAGTTCTTC. Translation gives CASSSAGGREQFF.